This T cell receptor (beta chain) stems from a study of T cell changes during pregnancy in multiple sclerosis. Produced via immunoSEQ multiplex PCR; TCRdb's table is partial and in-frame only. The profile shows tens of thousands of clones, roughly nine tenths of them singletons. Trimming cost V 5 bases and J 4 bases; bases outside gene matches: 8. Germline loops: CDR1 SGHTA, CDR2 FQGNSA. The CDR3 loop spans 16 amino acids. The specimen comprised peripheral blood, sampled in the third trimester of pregnancy. The chain carries TRBV7-2 and TRBJ2-7; the match to TRBD2 covers 13 bases. The sequence derives from a female donor with multiple sclerosis, enrolled in a pregnancy study. The chain's CDR3 is CASSPRTSGSWYEQYF. CDR3 in DNA: TGTGCCAGCAGCCCCCGGACTAGCGGGAGTTGGTACGAGCAGTACTTC. The full variable domain, rest sourced from reference TRBV7-2 and TRBJ2-7, is GAGVSQSPSNKVTEKGKDVELRCDPISGHTALYWYRQSLGQGLEFLIYFQGNSAPDKSGLPSDRFSAERTGGSVSTLTIQRTQQEDSAVYLCASSPRTSGSWYEQYFGPGTRLTVT.